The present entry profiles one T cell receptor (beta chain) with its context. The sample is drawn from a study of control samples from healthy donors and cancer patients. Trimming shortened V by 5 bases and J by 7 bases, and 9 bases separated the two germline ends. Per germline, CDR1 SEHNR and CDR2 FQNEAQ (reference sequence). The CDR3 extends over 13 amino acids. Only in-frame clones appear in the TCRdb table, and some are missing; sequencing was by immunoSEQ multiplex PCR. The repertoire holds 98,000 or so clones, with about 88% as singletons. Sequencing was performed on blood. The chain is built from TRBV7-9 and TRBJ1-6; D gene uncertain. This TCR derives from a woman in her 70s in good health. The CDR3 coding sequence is TGTGCCAGCAGCCTTAGCAGGAATTCACCCCTCCACTTT. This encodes CASSLSRNSPLHF.